These T cell receptor beta chains were read from a single sample in a study of blood T cells in healthy people across ages. TCRdb used MiXCR to reprocess the 5' RACE reads, holding one entry per CDR3 protein. The table records approximately 800,000 distinct CDR3 sequences, 20% to 30% of them present only once. These data were also filed under a second study, of T cells of mothers and their children.

The sample consisted of blood. Every receptor here comes from a boy aged 10-17 years in good health. Both conserved end residues are part of each CDR3. Expanded clones are given a class, and other clones once, few, many or no size at all.

clone_size j_call v_call cdr3_aa
few TRBJ1-6 TRBV3-1 CASSQSQRGSPLHF
few TRBJ1-1 TRBV19 CASSMRGNTEAFF
. TRBJ2-5 TRBV12-3/TRBV12-4 CASTRGDGFGTQYF
once TRBJ2-1 TRBV9 CASSVVERGPNNEQFF
. TRBJ2-3 TRBV2 CASSEGLAADTQYF
. . TRBV9 CASSVDRAGYEQYF
. TRBJ1-2 TRBV5-1 CASSLQGGDYGYTF
. TRBJ2-7 TRBV30 CACPGTSGLQPYEQYF
. TRBJ2-7 TRBV5-5 CASSHPGTGIYEQYF
. TRBJ2-1 TRBV18 CASSRLSPNEQFF
. TRBJ2-5 TRBV6-1 CASSEWWSGRRETQYF
few TRBJ1-5 TRBV12-3/TRBV12-4 CASSLKYFGPQHF
. TRBJ2-1 TRBV24-1 CATSDPGQVTEQFF
. TRBJ2-5 TRBV2 CATGLGRRLETQYF
. TRBJ1-2 TRBV6-6 CASRKEYTGYGYTF
. TRBJ2-1 TRBV12-3/TRBV12-4 CASSSGYEQFF
. . TRBV7-6 CASSLGGESSYEQYF
. TRBJ2-7 TRBV7-9 CASSSRRDRASEQYF